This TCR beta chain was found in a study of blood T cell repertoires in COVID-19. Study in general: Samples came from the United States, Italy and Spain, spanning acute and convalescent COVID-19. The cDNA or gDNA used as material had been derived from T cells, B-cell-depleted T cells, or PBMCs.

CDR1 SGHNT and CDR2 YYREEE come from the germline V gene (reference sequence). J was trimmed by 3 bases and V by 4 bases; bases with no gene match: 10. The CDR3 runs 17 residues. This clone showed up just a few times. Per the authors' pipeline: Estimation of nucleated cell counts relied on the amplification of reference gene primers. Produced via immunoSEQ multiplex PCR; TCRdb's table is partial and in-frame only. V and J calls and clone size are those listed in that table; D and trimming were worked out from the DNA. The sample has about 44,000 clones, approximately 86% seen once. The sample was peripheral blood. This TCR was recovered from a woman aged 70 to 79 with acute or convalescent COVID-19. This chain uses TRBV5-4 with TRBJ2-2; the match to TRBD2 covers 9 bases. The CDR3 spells CASSVGGRALDTGELFF. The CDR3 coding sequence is TGTGCCAGCAGCGTAGGCGGGAGGGCCCTCGACACCGGGGAGCTGTTTTTT.